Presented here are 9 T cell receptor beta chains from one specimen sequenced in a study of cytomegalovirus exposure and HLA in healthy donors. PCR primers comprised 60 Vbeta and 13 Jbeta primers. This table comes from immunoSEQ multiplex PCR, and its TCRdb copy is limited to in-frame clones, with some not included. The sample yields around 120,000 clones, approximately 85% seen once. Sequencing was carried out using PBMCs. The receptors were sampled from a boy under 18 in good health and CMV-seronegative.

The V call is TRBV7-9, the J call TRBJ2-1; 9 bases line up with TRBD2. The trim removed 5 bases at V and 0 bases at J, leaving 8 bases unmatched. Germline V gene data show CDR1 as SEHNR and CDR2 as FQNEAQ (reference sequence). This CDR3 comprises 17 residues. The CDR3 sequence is CASSDGYSGSSYNEQFF. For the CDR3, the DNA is TGTGCCAGCAGCGACGGATATAGCGGGAGCTCCTACAATGAGCAGTTCTTC.

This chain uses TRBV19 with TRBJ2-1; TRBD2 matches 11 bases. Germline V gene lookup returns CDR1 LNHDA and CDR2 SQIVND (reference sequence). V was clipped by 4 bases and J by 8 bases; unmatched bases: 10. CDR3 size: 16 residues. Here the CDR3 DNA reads TGTGCCAGTAGTACCTCCACTAGCGGGAGAAAGGATGAGCAGTTCTTC. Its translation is CASSTSTSGRKDEQFF.

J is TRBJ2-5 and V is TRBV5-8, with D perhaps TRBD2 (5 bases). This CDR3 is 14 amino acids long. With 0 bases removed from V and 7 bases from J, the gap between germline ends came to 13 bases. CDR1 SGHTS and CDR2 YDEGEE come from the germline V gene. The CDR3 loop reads CASSLVASPGTQYF. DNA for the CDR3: TGTGCCAGCAGCTTGGTAGCTAGCCCCGGGACCCAGTACTTC.

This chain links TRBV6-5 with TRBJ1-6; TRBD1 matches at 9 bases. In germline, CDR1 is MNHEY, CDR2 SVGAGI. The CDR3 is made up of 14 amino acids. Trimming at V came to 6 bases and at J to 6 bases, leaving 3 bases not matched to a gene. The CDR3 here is CASSRDRANSPLHF. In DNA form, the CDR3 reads TGTGCCAGCAGCCGGGACAGGGCTAATTCACCCCTCCACTTT.

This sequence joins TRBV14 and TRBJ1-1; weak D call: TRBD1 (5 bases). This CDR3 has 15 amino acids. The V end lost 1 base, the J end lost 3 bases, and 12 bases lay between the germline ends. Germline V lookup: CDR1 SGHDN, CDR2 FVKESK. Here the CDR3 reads CASSQVRGLDTEAFF. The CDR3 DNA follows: TGTGCCAGCAGCCAAGTTAGGGGTCTGGACACTGAAGCTTTCTTT.

The CDR3 DNA reads as TGTGCCAGCAGCTTTCCCGGTGGCCTAGTCCATGGCTACACCTTC. The encoded protein is CASSFPGGLVHGYTF. The rearrangement joins TRBV11-2 to TRBJ1-2, with D hard to call. Germline V gives CDR1 SGHAT, CDR2 FQNNGV. The V end lost 3 bases, the J end lost 6 bases, and 17 bases lay between the germline ends. The CDR3 is 15 amino acids.

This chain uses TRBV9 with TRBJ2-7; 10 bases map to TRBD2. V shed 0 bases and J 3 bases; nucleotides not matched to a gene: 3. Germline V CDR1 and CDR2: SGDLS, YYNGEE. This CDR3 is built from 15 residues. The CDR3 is CASSVGGTSDYEQYF. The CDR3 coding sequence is TGTGCCAGCAGCGTAGGAGGGACTAGCGACTACGAGCAGTACTTC.

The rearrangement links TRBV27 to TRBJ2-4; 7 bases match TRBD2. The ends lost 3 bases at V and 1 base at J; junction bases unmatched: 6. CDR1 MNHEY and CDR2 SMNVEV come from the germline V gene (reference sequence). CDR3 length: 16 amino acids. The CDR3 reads CASSFGGGLAKNIQYF. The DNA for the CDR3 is TGTGCCAGCAGTTTTGGGGGAGGGTTGGCCAAAAACATTCAGTACTTC.

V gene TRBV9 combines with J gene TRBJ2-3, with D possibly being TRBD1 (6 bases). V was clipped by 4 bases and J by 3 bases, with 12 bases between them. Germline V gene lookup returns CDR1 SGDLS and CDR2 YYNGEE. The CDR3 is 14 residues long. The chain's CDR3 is CASSMNGQTDTQYF. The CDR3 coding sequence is TGTGCCAGCAGCATGAACGGACAGACAGATACGCAGTATTTT.